The entry below describes one T cell receptor beta chain. The sample originates from a study of shared clonotypes between healthy human individuals. The assay was immunoSEQ multiplex PCR, and TCRdb's table has in-frame clones only and misses some. Here the sample spans roughly 2.5 million clones, 90% to 95% being singletons. Per germline, CDR1 SGHTA and CDR2 FQGNSA. This CDR3 is 15 amino acids long. The V segment lost 3 bases and the J segment 7 bases; nucleotides outside the gene matches: 6. Sequencing used naive CD4+ T cells sorted from blood. Subset noted: CD45RA+ positively selected. The sequence derives from a man between 18 and 35 years old in good health. The gene calls are TRBV7-2 and TRBJ2-2; 9 positions match TRBD2. The chain's CDR3 is CASSLRGGAVGELFF. CDR3 in DNA: TGTGCCAGCAGCTTGCGCGGGGGGGCAGTCGGGGAGCTGTTTTTT. Based on the CDR3 plus reference TRBV7-2 and TRBJ2-2, the full variable domain is GAGVSQSPSNKVTEKGKDVELRCDPISGHTALYWYRQSLGQGLEFLIYFQGNSAPDKSGLPSDRFSAERTGGSVSTLTIQRTQQEDSAVYLCASSLRGGAVGELFFGEGSRLTVL.